These T cell receptor beta chains were read from a single sample in a study of OX40 agonist ivuxolimab in advanced cancers. Profiled with immunoSEQ multiplex PCR; TCRdb holds only in-frame clones, not every one. The sample lists over 55,000 clones, 84% occurring once. The input for sequencing was CD4+ or CD8+ T cells sorted from blood, taken in a trial of the OX40 agonist ivuxolimab. These receptors came from an adult with an advanced solid tumor such as melanoma, head and neck, liver or kidney cancer. Both conserved end residues are part of each CDR3. Fields, in order: V gene, J gene, D gene, clone size, CDR3 protein, CDR3 DNA. D genes are given only for firm matches. Not every row has a clone size; where given, it reads once, few, many or a size class.

TRBV5-4	TRBJ2-2	-	-	CASSFVATGELFF	TGTGCCAGCAGCTTTGTGGCCACCGGGGAGCTGTTTTTT
TRBV19	TRBJ1-2	-	once	CASNFIGMHDGYTF	TGTGCCAGTAACTTTATCGGGATGCACGATGGCTACACCTTC
TRBV5-1	TRBJ2-4	-	-	CASSAPGGGNIQYF	TGCGCCAGCAGCGCCCCAGGGGGGGGAAACATTCAGTACTTC
TRBV28	TRBJ2-7	-	once	CASRTPKGAYEQYF	TGTGCCAGCAGGACCCCAAAGGGCGCCTACGAGCAGTACTTC
TRBV5-4	TRBJ2-7	-	-	CASSREWSSSYEQYF	TGTGCCAGCTCCCGGGAGTGGTCCTCCTCCTACGAGCAGTACTTC
TRBV11-2	TRBJ2-3	TRBD1	-	CASSRPTGGPDTQYF	TGTGCCAGCAGCCGCCCAACAGGGGGACCAGATACGCAGTATTTT
TRBV6-1	TRBJ1-1	-	-	CASSQDSESEAFF	TGTGCCAGCAGTCAGGACAGCGAGTCTGAAGCTTTCTTT
TRBV7-9	TRBJ1-1	-	-	CASSLGLRDTEAFF	TGTGCCAGCAGCTTGGGCCTTAGGGACACTGAAGCTTTCTTT
TRBV7-8	TRBJ2-7	TRBD2	-	CASSLGVLAGFYEQYF	TGTGCCAGCAGCTTAGGTGTTCTAGCGGGGTTCTACGAGCAGTACTTC
TRBV19	TRBJ1-2	-	-	CASEDPALYGYTF	TGTGCCAGCGAGGATCCGGCTTTATATGGCTACACCTTC
TRBV18	TRBJ2-3	-	-	CASSPPGRADTQYF	TGTGCCAGCTCACCACCGGGGCGGGCAGATACGCAGTATTTT
TRBV27	TRBJ1-6	-	-	CASSLEYRRNSPLHF	TGTGCCAGCAGTCTAGAATACAGGCGCAATTCACCCCTCCACTTT
TRBV19	TRBJ2-3	-	-	CASSHSPTNTDTQYF	TGTGCCAGTAGTCACTCCCCAACAAACACAGATACGCAGTATTTT
TRBV28	TRBJ1-3	-	-	CASSFRVFSGNTIYF	TGTGCCAGCAGTTTCCGGGTTTTTTCTGGAAACACCATATATTTT
TRBV9	TRBJ2-2	TRBD1	-	CASSLDGTGDTGELFF	TGTGCCAGCAGCCTAGACGGGACAGGGGACACCGGGGAGCTGTTTTTT
TRBV5-1	TRBJ2-3	TRBD2	-	CASSLAGAITDTQYF	TGCGCCAGCAGCTTAGCGGGGGCCATCACAGATACGCAGTATTTT
TRBV7-3	TRBJ1-2	-	few	CASSLRPDSGYGYTF	TGTGCCAGCAGCTTACGTCCCGATTCTGGCTATGGCTACACCTTC
TRBV5-8	TRBJ1-5	TRBD1	few	CASSSGQGTNQPQHF	TGTGCCAGCAGCTCCGGACAGGGGACCAATCAGCCCCAGCATTTT
TRBV18	TRBJ2-7	TRBD1	-	CASSPGQGARVSYEQYF	TGTGCCAGCTCACCGGGACAGGGGGCGAGGGTCTCCTACGAGCAGTACTTC
TRBV6-6	TRBJ1-6	-	-	CASDQAVRVFSPLHF	TGTGCCAGCGATCAAGCGGTCAGGGTCTTTTCACCCCTCCACTTT
TRBV30	TRBJ2-7	TRBD2	-	CAWSLDSGRYEQYF	TGTGCCTGGAGTCTAGATAGCGGGAGGTACGAGCAGTACTTC
TRBV28	TRBJ1-2	-	-	CASSLTDGYTF	TGTGCCAGCAGCCTCACCGATGGCTACACCTTC
TRBV27	TRBJ2-2	-	-	CASSLSYGSTGELFF	TGTGCCAGCAGTTTATCGTACGGGAGCACCGGGGAGCTGTTTTTT
TRBV7-2	TRBJ2-7	-	-	CASSLGRAAYEQYF	TGTGCCAGCAGCTTAGGCAGGGCGGCCTACGAGCAGTACTTC
TRBV16	TRBJ1-5	-	-	CASSQSATGGSNQPQHF	TGTGCCAGCAGCCAATCGGCCACCGGGGGTAGCAATCAGCCCCAGCATTTT
TRBV9	TRBJ2-7	-	-	CASSVDGRTYEQYF	TGTGCCAGCAGCGTAGATGGGAGGACCTACGAGCAGTACTTC
TRBV27	TRBJ1-1	-	-	CASSVQGYTEAFF	TGTGCCAGCAGTGTTCAGGGATACACTGAAGCCTTCTTT
TRBV15	TRBJ1-3	-	-	CATSRDLSGNTIYF	TGTGCCACCAGCAGAGATCTCTCTGGAAACACCATATATTTT
TRBV4-2	TRBJ2-7	-	-	CASSQVVGGYEQYF	TGTGCCAGCAGCCAAGTGGTAGGGGGCTACGAGCAGTACTTC
TRBV30	TRBJ1-4	-	-	CAWSGSSNEKLFF	TGTGCCTGGAGTGGCAGCTCCAATGAAAAACTGTTTTTT
TRBV11-2	TRBJ2-3	-	-	CASSLRGVTDTQYF	TGTGCCAGCAGCTTGCGCGGTGTCACAGATACGCAGTATTTT
TRBV5-1	TRBJ1-4	-	-	CASSLDGTGTRHEKLFF	TGCGCCAGCAGCTTGGATGGAACCGGGACCAGGCATGAAAAACTGTTTTTT
TRBV7-9	TRBJ1-2	-	medium-sized	CASSLDRPYGYTF	TGTGCCAGCAGCTTAGACAGGCCCTATGGCTACACCTTC
TRBV9	TRBJ2-6	-	-	CASSLQGWAGANVLTF	TGTGCCAGCAGCCTCCAAGGGTGGGCTGGGGCCAACGTCCTGACTTTC
TRBV4-2	TRBJ2-3	-	once	CASSQVNRADTDTQYF	TGTGCCAGCAGCCAAGTGAACCGCGCGGACACAGATACGCAGTATTTT
TRBV5-8	TRBJ2-7	-	-	CASSKDREGEQYF	TGTGCCAGCAGCAAAGACAGGGAGGGCGAGCAGTACTTC
TRBV5-6	TRBJ1-2	TRBD1	-	CASSLWGTGESYGYTF	TGTGCCAGCAGCTTGTGGGGGACAGGGGAAAGCTATGGCTACACCTTC
TRBV7-2	TRBJ1-2	TRBD1	-	CASSLAPRLQGIADGYTF	TGTGCCAGCAGCTTAGCCCCACGATTACAGGGGATAGCGGATGGCTACACCTTC
TRBV28	TRBJ1-6	TRBD1	-	CASSRTGGLLNSPLHF	TGTGCCAGCAGTCGGACAGGGGGCTTATTGAATTCACCCCTCCACTTT
TRBV7-9	TRBJ2-7	-	many	CASSLGGGRVSYEQYF	TGTGCCAGCAGCTTAGGAGGAGGCAGGGTCTCCTACGAGCAGTACTTC
TRBV7-2	TRBJ1-5	-	-	CASSLQGNQPQHF	TGTGCCAGCAGCTTGCAAGGGAATCAGCCCCAGCATTTT
TRBV28	TRBJ2-1	-	-	CASSFDTPEQFF	TGTGCCAGCAGTTTTGACACTCCTGAGCAGTTCTTC
TRBV5-5	TRBJ2-7	TRBD1	-	CASSPSGQGYEQYF	TGTGCCAGCAGCCCGTCCGGACAGGGTTACGAGCAGTACTTC
TRBV2	TRBJ2-7	TRBD2	-	CASSEDLSGRNYEQYF	TGTGCCAGCAGTGAAGACCTTAGCGGGAGAAACTACGAGCAGTACTTC
TRBV5-8	TRBJ2-3	-	-	CASSLTAGTTDTQYF	TGTGCCAGCAGCTTGACGGCAGGTACCACAGATACGCAGTATTTT
TRBV7-9	TRBJ2-1	TRBD2	-	CASSSTSGRADNEQFF	TGTGCCAGCAGCTCCACTAGCGGGAGGGCCGACAATGAGCAGTTCTTC
TRBV28	TRBJ1-1	-	-	CASSRRPNTEAFF	TGTGCCAGCAGTCGGCGACCGAACACTGAAGCTTTCTTT
TRBV4-2	TRBJ2-1	TRBD2	-	CASSQTSGRTISYNEQFF	TGTGCCAGCAGCCAGACTAGCGGGAGGACTATCTCCTACAATGAGCAGTTCTTC
TRBV27	TRBJ2-2	-	few	CASQVYIAGRTGELFF	TGTGCCAGCCAAGTTTACATCGCGGGAAGGACCGGGGAGCTGTTTTTT
TRBV18	TRBJ2-3	TRBD2	-	CASSPTAGGFTDTQYF	TGTGCCAGCTCACCCACGGCGGGGGGCTTCACAGATACGCAGTATTTT
TRBV6-6	TRBJ1-2	-	-	CASSNQGYGYTF	TGTGCCAGCAGTAATCAGGGTTATGGCTACACCTTC
TRBV4-1	TRBJ2-3	TRBD2	-	CASSQERVAGVTDTQYF	TGCGCCAGCAGCCAAGAGAGGGTAGCGGGGGTCACAGATACGCAGTATTTT
TRBV7-7	TRBJ2-7	-	-	CASSLAPGGSYEQYF	TGTGCTAGCAGCTTAGCCCCAGGGGGGTCCTACGAGCAGTACTTC
TRBV2	TRBJ2-7	TRBD1	-	CASSESFRGYEQYF	TGTGCCAGCAGTGAATCCTTCAGGGGGTACGAGCAGTACTTC
TRBV2	TRBJ1-1	-	-	CASRRDRNTEAFF	TGTGCCAGCAGACGGGACCGGAACACTGAAGCTTTCTTT